One sample yielded the 10 T cell receptor beta chains listed below, sequenced in a study of cytotoxic CD8 clonotypes in ibrutinib-treated CLL. Only in-frame clones appear in the TCRdb table, and some are missing; sequencing was by immunoSEQ multiplex PCR. This sample has 97,000 or so clones; approximately 82% occur once, and the top ten carry 25% to 40%. Sequencing used PBMCs, obtained after 12 months of ibrutinib treatment. These receptors all stem from a human donor with chronic lymphocytic leukemia.

This chain connects TRBV9 to TRBJ2-2; TRBD2 might be the D (6 bases). In germline, CDR1 is SGDLS, CDR2 YYNGEE. V was clipped by 4 bases and J by 0 bases, with 13 bases between them. CDR3 length: 16 residues. The CDR3 loop is CASSLRGDANTGELFF. In nucleotides, the CDR3 is TGTGCCAGCAGCCTGCGGGGAGACGCGAACACCGGGGAGCTGTTTTTT.

Here the CDR3 DNA reads TGTGCCAGCAGCTTCCGGGACAGTCGATACGAGCAGTACTTC. As protein: CASSFRDSRYEQYF. The chain links TRBV7-3 to TRBJ2-7, with 7 nucleotides matching TRBD1. CDR3 length: 14 amino acids. CDR1 is SGHTA and CDR2 is FQGTGA in the germline V gene. V shed 3 bases and J 4 bases; nucleotides not matched to a gene: 6.

The chain combines TRBV14 with TRBJ2-7, with 7 positions matching TRBD1. Trimming took 5 bases from V and 7 from J; bases not matched to a gene: 8. CDR3 size: 13 residues. From germline, CDR1 is SGHDN and CDR2 FVKESK. CDR3 sequence reads: CASSGQAVGEQYF. Here the CDR3 DNA reads TGTGCCAGCAGCGGACAGGCGGTCGGGGAGCAGTACTTC.

This chain links TRBV7-3 with TRBJ1-1; D not resolved. Between the trimmed V and J ends, which lost 2 bases and 6 bases, there was a span of 7 bases. Germline-derived CDR1 and CDR2 are SGHTA and FQGTGA. This CDR3 is 12 amino acids long. CDR3 DNA: TGTGCCAGCAGCTTACAGAGAGCTGAAGCTTTCTTT. Amino acids: CASSLQRAEAFF.

The chain joins TRBV10-3 to TRBJ2-3; D is possibly TRBD1 (5 bases). V was pared by 8 bases and J by 6 bases, with 18 bases between. This CDR3 spans 14 amino acids. Germline CDR1 and CDR2: ENHRY and SYGVKD. This CDR3 reads CAIRRGQILDTQYF. The CDR3 nucleotides read TGTGCCATCCGCCGTGGACAAATTTTGGATACGCAGTATTTT.

The chain joins TRBV5-1 to TRBJ2-7, with D perhaps matching TRBD2 (7 bases). Germline loops: CDR1 SGHRS, CDR2 YFSETQ. This CDR3 region has 13 residues. Trimming cost V 6 bases and J 3 bases, with 13 bases left between them. CDR3 sequence: CASKGGQDYEQYF. The CDR3 bases are TGCGCCAGCAAGGGGGGGCAGGACTACGAGCAGTACTTC.

The chain's CDR3 is CASSFASKGGDTQYF. In DNA form, the CDR3 reads TGCGCCAGCAGCTTCGCGTCCAAGGGCGGAGATACGCAGTATTTT. The J gene is TRBJ2-3, the V gene TRBV5-1; no firm D call. V was trimmed by 2 bases and J by 5 bases, leaving 15 bases between them. Germline-derived CDR1 and CDR2 are SGHRS and YFSETQ. The CDR3 spans 15 residues.

This clone was seen a single time. The chain employs TRBV19 and TRBJ1-5; D gene unclear. Per germline, CDR1 LNHDA and CDR2 SQIVND (reference sequence). The germline V and J ends were trimmed by 7 bases and 0 bases, with 10 bases remaining between them. The CDR3 extends over 14 amino acids. The CDR3 protein is CASTERYSNQPQHF. CDR3 DNA: TGTGCCAGTACCGAAAGATATAGCAATCAGCCCCAGCATTTT. The whole variable domain, filled in from reference TRBV19 and TRBJ1-5, reads DGGITQSPKYLFRKEGQNVTLSCEQNLNHDAMYWYRQDPGQGLRLIYYSQIVNDFQKGDIAEGYSVSREKKESFPLTVTSAQKNPTAFYLCASTERYSNQPQHFGDGTRLSIL.

V and J are TRBV7-2 and TRBJ2-7; TRBD2 matches 11 bases. Germline CDR1 SGHTA, CDR2 FQGNSA. The V gene end was trimmed by 4 bases and the J gene end by 6 bases; junction bases not matched to a gene: 8. The CDR3 runs 15 residues. CDR3 in amino acids: CASSSMLAGGGEQYF. The CDR3, as DNA: TGTGCCAGCAGCTCAATGCTAGCGGGGGGAGGCGAGCAGTACTTC. Full variable domain (outside the CDR3, taken from reference TRBV7-2 and TRBJ2-7): GAGVSQSPSNKVTEKGKDVELRCDPISGHTALYWYRQSLGQGLEFLIYFQGNSAPDKSGLPSDRFSAERTGGSVSTLTIQRTQQEDSAVYLCASSSMLAGGGEQYFGPGTRLTVT.

The rearrangement links TRBV6-5 to TRBJ1-3; TRBD1 aligns across 7 bases. With V trimmed by 6 bases and J by 5 bases, 4 bases remained unmatched. The CDR3 is 13 residues long. Germline CDR1 MNHEY, CDR2 SVGAGI. The CDR3 region has the DNA TGTGCCAGCAGATCGACAGGGAGAAACACCATATATTTT. This translates into CASRSTGRNTIYF.